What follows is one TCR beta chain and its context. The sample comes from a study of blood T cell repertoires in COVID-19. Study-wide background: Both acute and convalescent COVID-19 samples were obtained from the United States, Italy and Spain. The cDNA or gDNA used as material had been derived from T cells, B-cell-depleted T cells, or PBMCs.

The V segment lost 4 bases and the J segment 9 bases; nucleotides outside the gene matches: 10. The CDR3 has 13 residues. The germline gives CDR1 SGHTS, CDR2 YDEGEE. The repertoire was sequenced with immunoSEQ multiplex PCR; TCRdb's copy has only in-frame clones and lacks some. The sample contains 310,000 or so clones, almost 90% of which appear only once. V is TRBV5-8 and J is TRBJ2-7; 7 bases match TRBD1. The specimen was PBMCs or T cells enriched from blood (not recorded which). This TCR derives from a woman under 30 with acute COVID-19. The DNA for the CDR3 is TGTGCCAGCAGCGAAGGGACAGAAGTTTCGCAGTACTTC. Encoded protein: CASSEGTEVSQYF.